This TCR beta chain was recovered during a study of cytomegalovirus exposure and HLA in healthy donors. Study context: Researchers found that less than 90% of 398 genotyped donors fell within the Caucasian-associated ancestry cluster.

In the PCR, 60 Vbeta and 13 Jbeta primers were used. Assay: immunoSEQ multiplex PCR; the TCRdb copy retains only in-frame clones and omits some. The sample has over 130,000 clones; 82% are singletons. A note on this clone: The antigen is unknown.

Points from the study as a whole: TCR beta V- and J-gene trimming was later associated with a missense DCLRE1C variant. Three CMV-associated chains proved CMV antigen-specific in vitro.

The source material was PBMCs. The source is a male donor in good health and CMV-seronegative.

The CDR3 DNA reads as TGTGCCAGTAGTATAGCCCCCCTAGCGGGGGCAGATACGCAGTATTTT. This codes for CASSIAPLAGADTQYF. The gene calls are TRBV19 and TRBJ2-3; TRBD2 aligns across 10 bases. The CDR3 is 16 amino acids. Germline V CDR1 and CDR2: LNHDA, SQIVND (reference sequence). With 1 base clipped from V and 4 bases from J, the junction kept 5 bases outside the gene matches.